The present entry profiles one T cell receptor beta chain with its context. The antigen is undetermined. It was with 60 Vbeta and 13 Jbeta primers that the PCR ran. Original data processing: Per a later analysis, the number of unique TCR beta chains was approximately 80 million, of which about 10 million were shared. Some clones are missing from TCRdb's copy, which holds only in-frame ones; the method was immunoSEQ multiplex PCR. That table gives V, J and clone size, and the DNA gave D and trimming. The sample holds some 170,000 clones, 70% to 80% seen once. The record originates from a study of cytomegalovirus exposure and HLA in healthy donors. Healthy donors of bone marrow made up the group. Findings of the study overall: Further analysis was carried out later, and it showed several of the most significant clusters appearing linked to common viral pathogens. In vitro testing confirmed three CMV-associated chains as specific for CMV antigens.

Germline CDR1 reads SEHNR; CDR2 reads FQNEAQ (reference sequence). The CDR3 extends over 15 amino acids. J lost 2 bases, V lost 7 bases, and 10 bases had no gene match. The chain uses TRBV7-9 and TRBJ1-2; 7 bases agree with TRBD1. The specimen was PBMCs. The clonotype originates from an older woman in good health and CMV-seropositive. In nucleotides, the CDR3 is TGTGCCAGCACGGAACAGGGGCCTATGAACTATGGCTACACCTTC. Its protein is CASTEQGPMNYGYTF.